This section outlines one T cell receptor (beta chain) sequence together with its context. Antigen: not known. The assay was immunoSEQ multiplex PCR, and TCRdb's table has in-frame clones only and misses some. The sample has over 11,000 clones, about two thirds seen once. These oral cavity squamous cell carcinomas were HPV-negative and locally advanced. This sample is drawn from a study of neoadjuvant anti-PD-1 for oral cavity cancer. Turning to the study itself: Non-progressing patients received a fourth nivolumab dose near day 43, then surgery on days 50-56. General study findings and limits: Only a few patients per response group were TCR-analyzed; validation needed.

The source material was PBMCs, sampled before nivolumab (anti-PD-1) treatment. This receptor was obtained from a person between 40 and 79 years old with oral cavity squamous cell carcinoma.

The CDR3 DNA reads TGTGCCAGCAGCCTGGACTTCTCTAGGGGAGAGCAGTACTTC. Its translation: CASSLDFSRGEQYF. V is TRBV6-6 and J is TRBJ2-7; perhaps D is TRBD1 or TRBD2 (5 bases each). Germline V gene sequence: CDR1 MNHNY, CDR2 SVGAGI (reference sequence). CDR3 size: 14 residues. V gave up 6 bases and J gave up 7 bases, with 19 bases separating them.